The 29 T cell receptor beta chains reported below all come from one sample, sequenced in a study of cytomegalovirus exposure and HLA in healthy donors. Here immunoSEQ multiplex PCR was the method, and the copy in TCRdb shows in-frame clones only, minus some. The sample includes 150,000 to 250,000 clones, around 80% of them seen just once. Source material: PBMCs. Receptor source: a woman aged 30 to 39 in good health and CMV-seronegative.

The chain is built from TRBV27 and TRBJ1-1, with D possibly matching TRBD1 (6 bases). This CDR3 spans 11 amino acids. V lost 5 bases and J lost 6, with 7 bases in between. Germline V gene data show CDR1 as MNHEY and CDR2 as SMNVEV (reference sequence). For the CDR3, the DNA is TGTGCCAGCAGTGGGACATCTGAAGCTTTCTTT. It specifies CASSGTSEAFF.

This clone has a single count. This chain joins TRBV29-1 and TRBJ2-7, with TRBD1 as a possible D gene (5 bases). V was shortened by 4 bases and J by 5 bases, with 12 bases between the two germline ends. This CDR3 contains 12 residues. Per the germline V gene, CDR1 is SQVTM and CDR2 is ANQGSEA. CDR3 coding DNA: TGCAGCGTTGCCTGGGGCAAGGACGAGCAGTACTTC. Its translation is CSVAWGKDEQYF.

This clone is a singleton in its sample. The chain employs TRBV29-1 and TRBJ2-3; 10 bases line up with TRBD1. This CDR3 comprises 13 residues. Per the germline V gene, CDR1 is SQVTM and CDR2 is ANQGSEA. J was trimmed by 5 bases and V by 6 bases; bases with no gene match: 5. The CDR3 coding sequence is TGCAGCGTGGGACAGGGGCAGAAAGATACGCAGTATTTT. As protein: CSVGQGQKDTQYF.

The chain employs TRBV14 and TRBJ2-7; a possible D gene is TRBD1 (6 bases). CDR1 is SGHDN and CDR2 is FVKESK in the germline V gene. The CDR3 is 14 amino acids. V lost 3 bases, J lost 2 bases, and 11 bases lay in between. In DNA form, the CDR3 reads TGTGCCAGCAGCCATAAACAGGGTGCCTACGAGCAGTACTTC. This sequence encodes CASSHKQGAYEQYF. Full variable domain (rest looked up from reference TRBV14 and TRBJ2-7): EAGVTQFPSHSVIEKGQTVTLRCDPISGHDNLYWYRRVMGKEIKFLLHFVKESKQDESGMPNNRFLAERTGGTYSTLKVQPAELEDSGVYFCASSHKQGAYEQYFGPGTRLTVT.

This chain links TRBV6-1 with TRBJ1-2; weak D call: TRBD1 (5 bases). Trimming stripped 8 bases from V and 5 bases from J, with 21 bases between. Germline V CDR1 and CDR2: MNHNS, SASEGT. This CDR3 region has 15 residues. The CDR3 loop is CASLEGQGRGYGYTF. As DNA, the CDR3 is TGTGCCAGCCTAGAGGGGCAGGGCCGGGGGTATGGCTACACCTTC.

Only a few counts were recorded for this clone. V usage is TRBV7-6 and J usage is TRBJ2-7, with a tentative D call TRBD1 (5 bases). Germline V CDR1 and CDR2: SGHVS, FNYEAQ. V was pared by 6 bases and J by 2 bases, with 11 bases between. There are 13 residues in the CDR3. The CDR3 sequence: CASSSQDTYEQYF. Here the CDR3 DNA reads TGTGCCAGCAGTTCACAGGATACCTACGAGCAGTACTTC.

The gene calls are TRBV5-6 and TRBJ2-5; 10 bases match TRBD1. The junction had 7 bases not matched to a gene; V was cut back by 4 bases and J by 1 base. The CDR3 spans 16 residues. The germline V gene has CDR1 SGHDT and CDR2 YYEEEE. CDR3 protein: CASSPGTGVPQETQYF. CDR3 nucleotide sequence: TGTGCCAGCAGCCCCGGGACAGGGGTCCCCCAAGAGACCCAGTACTTC.

The rearrangement links TRBV9 to TRBJ1-2; tentative D call: TRBD1 (5 bases). This CDR3 comprises 17 residues. Per germline, CDR1 SGDLS and CDR2 YYNGEE. Trimming left V 3 bases short and J 2 bases short, with 20 bases between. The CDR3 here is CASSARGGKGRNYGYTF. The CDR3 DNA follows: TGTGCCAGCAGCGCCCGCGGGGGGAAGGGGCGCAACTATGGCTACACCTTC.

The V gene is TRBV6-6, the J gene TRBJ1-1, with TRBD1 matching 9 bases. The V and J ends lost 7 bases and 3 bases, in that order; junction bases with no gene match: 6. CDR1 MNHNY and CDR2 SVGAGI come from the germline V gene (reference sequence). The CDR3 is 14 amino acids. For the CDR3, the DNA is TGTGCCAGCACCCAACAGGGGGCATACACTGAAGCTTTCTTT. It codes for CASTQQGAYTEAFF.

The chain couples TRBV5-1 to TRBJ2-3; D might be TRBD2 (6 bases). This CDR3 comprises 14 residues. The germline V gene has CDR1 SGHRS and CDR2 YFSETQ. V lost 6 bases and J lost 1, with 12 bases in between. The CDR3 coding sequence is TGCGCCAGCACCAGGAGGGTTGGCACAGATACGCAGTATTTT. Amino acids: CASTRRVGTDTQYF.

V is TRBV4-2 and J is TRBJ1-4; 10 nucleotides align to TRBD1. Germline CDR1 and CDR2: LGHNA and YNFKEQ. The CDR3 length is 16 residues. The junction had 5 bases not matched to a gene; V was cut back by 1 base and J by 6 bases. The CDR3 sequence is CASSQGEGTGDEKLFF. In DNA, the CDR3 is TGTGCCAGCAGCCAAGGGGAAGGGACAGGGGATGAAAAACTGTTTTTT.

This clone occurred once. This chain joins TRBV9 and TRBJ2-7; the D gene is possibly TRBD1 (5 bases). The CDR3 has 13 residues. Trimming took 3 bases from V and 5 from J, leaving 12 bases between them. Germline V gene lookup returns CDR1 SGDLS and CDR2 YYNGEE. The CDR3 region has the DNA TGTGCCAGCAGCGCAGGGATCGCGCACGAGCAGTACTTC. Its translation is CASSAGIAHEQYF. Combining the CDR3 with reference TRBV9 and TRBJ2-7 gives the whole variable domain DSGVTQTPKHLITATGQRVTLRCSPRSGDLSVYWYQQSLDQGLQFLIQYYNGEERAKGNILERFSAQQFPDLHSELNLSSLELGDSALYFCASSAGIAHEQYFGPGTRLTVT.

The chain has TRBV6-4 and TRBJ2-1, with 10 bases identical to TRBD2. The CDR3 length is 15 residues. The V segment lost 1 base and the J segment 8 bases; nucleotides outside the gene matches: 5. Germline values: CDR1 MRHNA, CDR2 SNTAGT. The CDR3 coding sequence is TGTGCCAGCAGTGACTTAGCGGGGGGCGCAGATGAGCAGTTCTTC. Its translation is CASSDLAGGADEQFF.

The chain combines TRBV5-1 with TRBJ2-1; D is perhaps TRBD2 (6 bases). CDR1 SGHRS and CDR2 YFSETQ come from the germline V gene. The CDR3 is made up of 14 amino acids. V lost 2 bases and J 8 bases, leaving 14 bases between the germline ends. The CDR3 region is CASSLQARDYEQFF. The CDR3 nucleotides are TGCGCCAGCAGCTTACAAGCCCGGGACTATGAGCAGTTCTTC.

The chain is built from TRBV4-1 and TRBJ2-2; D gene ambiguous. V gave up 2 bases and J gave up 2 bases, with 9 bases separating them. The CDR3 contains 15 residues. Germline CDR1 and CDR2: MGHRA and YSYEKL. CDR3 in DNA: TGCGCCAGCAGCCAAAATAGCCTTAACACCGGGGAGCTGTTTTTT. It yields the protein CASSQNSLNTGELFF.

The chain uses TRBV4-1 and TRBJ1-5; perhaps TRBD1 as D (6 bases). Germline assignment: CDR1 MGHRA and CDR2 YSYEKL. V lost 4 bases and J lost 0, with 19 bases in between. This CDR3 has 18 amino acids. Written as DNA, the CDR3 is TGCGCCAGCAGCCCCTTCGGACAGTCCAGGTATAGCAATCAGCCCCAGCATTTT. Its protein product is CASSPFGQSRYSNQPQHF.

This chain connects TRBV28 to TRBJ1-5; D unclear. The CDR3 has 12 amino acids. V lost 8 bases, J lost 2 bases, and 7 bases lay in between. Looked up from germline, CDR1 is MDHEN and CDR2 is SYDVKM. As DNA, the CDR3 is TGTGCCAGCGCCTCGGGCAATCAGCCCCAGCATTTT. Protein product: CASASGNQPQHF.

V gene TRBV6-6 combines with J gene TRBJ1-5; possible D gene TRBD1, 6 bases. Germline CDR1 MNHNY, CDR2 SVGAGI (reference sequence). The CDR3 consists of 12 residues. Trimming removed 5 bases from V and 5 bases from J, with 7 bases in between. The CDR3: CASSRQDQPQHF. The DNA of the CDR3 is TGTGCCAGCAGTCGACAGGATCAGCCCCAGCATTTT.

This chain links TRBV29-1 with TRBJ2-5, with 8 positions matching TRBD2. V was clipped by 0 bases and J by 1 base; unmatched bases: 19. The CDR3 is 20 amino acids. The germline V gene encodes CDR1 SQVTM and CDR2 ANQGSEA. CDR3 DNA sequence: TGCAGCGTTGAAGACGCATTGCGGGCGGGAGGAGCTTTGTCCCAAGAGACCCAGTACTTC. Protein: CSVEDALRAGGALSQETQYF.

Remarks on this clone: Compared with germline, one end of the junction differs, possibly owing to a read error. The chain joins TRBV18 to TRBJ2-3; the match to TRBD1 covers 12 bases. This CDR3 is built from 16 residues. Germline-derived CDR1 and CDR2 are KGHSH and LQKENI. This chain's CDR3 is CASSPPGQGATDTQYF. CDR3 coding DNA: TGTGCCAGCTCTCCACCGGGACAGGGGGCGACAGATACGCAGTATTTT.

This rearrangement joins TRBV9 to TRBJ1-5; 11 bases agree with TRBD1. V shed 4 bases, J shed 3 bases, and the junction held 6 bases outside the gene matches. Looked up from germline, CDR1 is SGDLS and CDR2 is YYNGEE. The CDR3 is 16 residues long. The CDR3 DNA reads as TGTGCCAGCAGCCCTGGGACAGGGGGGCTCAATCAGCCCCAGCATTTT. Amino acid sequence: CASSPGTGGLNQPQHF.

This chain links TRBV6-1 with TRBJ1-2; possibly TRBD1 for D (5 bases). V gave up 4 bases and J gave up 4 bases, with 13 bases separating them. The CDR3 contains 14 residues. The germline CDR1 and CDR2 sequences are MNHNS and SASEGT. CDR3 residues: CASSVVGDFYGYTF. DNA for the CDR3: TGTGCCAGCAGTGTGGTAGGGGACTTCTATGGCTACACCTTC.

The CDR3 loop reads CASSALIQPQHF. The CDR3 nucleotides are TGTGCCAGCAGTGCACTAATTCAGCCCCAGCATTTT. The chain recombines TRBV6-1 with TRBJ1-5; D is unclear. Trimming removed 4 bases from V and 6 bases from J, with 7 bases in between. The CDR3 is 12 amino acids. CDR1 and CDR2 from the germline V gene are MNHNS and SASEGT.

The chain combines TRBV7-2 with TRBJ2-1; TRBD2 agrees at 8 bases. V lost 2 bases to trimming and J lost 3 bases; unmatched junction nucleotides: 6. This CDR3 region has 16 residues. CDR1 is SGHTA, CDR2 FQGNSA, per germline. The CDR3 coding sequence is TGTGCCAGCAGCTTAAGTGGTAGCGGGAACTACAATGAGCAGTTCTTC. It yields the protein CASSLSGSGNYNEQFF.

The chain joins TRBV18 to TRBJ2-7, with TRBD1 identical over 9 bases. V shed 1 base and J 9 bases; nucleotides not matched to a gene: 7. The CDR3 covers 14 residues. In germline, CDR1 is KGHSH, CDR2 LQKENI. This CDR3 reads CASSPQGQGLGQYF. The CDR3 DNA is TGTGCCAGCTCACCACAGGGACAGGGATTAGGGCAGTACTTC.

This chain connects TRBV28 to TRBJ2-2; 9 nucleotides line up with TRBD1. The junction had 9 bases not matched to a gene; V was cut back by 7 bases and J by 3 bases. This CDR3 region has 16 residues. In germline, CDR1 is MDHEN, CDR2 SYDVKM. The CDR3: CASTVPGQGDTGELFF. Here the CDR3 DNA reads TGTGCCAGCACCGTGCCGGGACAGGGAGACACCGGGGAGCTGTTTTTT.

This clone has only one observation. V is TRBV20-1 and J is TRBJ2-1, with unresolved D. This CDR3 has 10 amino acids. Germline loops: CDR1 DFQATT, CDR2 SNEGSKA (reference sequence). Trimming pared 1 base from V and 9 bases from J, leaving 4 bases between. The CDR3 is CSARGAEQFF. The DNA for the CDR3 is TGCAGTGCTAGAGGCGCTGAGCAGTTCTTC.

The V and J genes are TRBV11-2 and TRBJ1-1, with D perhaps matching TRBD1 (5 bases). Per germline, CDR1 SGHAT and CDR2 FQNNGV. V lost 0 bases and J 1 base, leaving 15 bases between the germline ends. CDR3 size: 17 residues. CDR3 region: CASSLEGGMVGNTEAFF. Here the CDR3 DNA reads TGTGCCAGCAGCTTAGAGGGGGGGATGGTTGGGAACACTGAAGCTTTCTTT.

For this clone: Distinct nucleotide sequences in the sample also encode this CDR3. The rearrangement uses TRBV30 and TRBJ1-2; perhaps TRBD1 as D (5 bases). V dropped 4 bases and J dropped 4 bases, with 16 bases sitting between them. The CDR3 sequence is 14 residues long. Germline CDR1 GTSNPN, CDR2 SVGIG (reference sequence). CDR3 sequence reads: CAWTPIQGLYGYTF. The CDR3 DNA is TGTGCCTGGACTCCGATCCAGGGCCTCTATGGCTACACCTTC.